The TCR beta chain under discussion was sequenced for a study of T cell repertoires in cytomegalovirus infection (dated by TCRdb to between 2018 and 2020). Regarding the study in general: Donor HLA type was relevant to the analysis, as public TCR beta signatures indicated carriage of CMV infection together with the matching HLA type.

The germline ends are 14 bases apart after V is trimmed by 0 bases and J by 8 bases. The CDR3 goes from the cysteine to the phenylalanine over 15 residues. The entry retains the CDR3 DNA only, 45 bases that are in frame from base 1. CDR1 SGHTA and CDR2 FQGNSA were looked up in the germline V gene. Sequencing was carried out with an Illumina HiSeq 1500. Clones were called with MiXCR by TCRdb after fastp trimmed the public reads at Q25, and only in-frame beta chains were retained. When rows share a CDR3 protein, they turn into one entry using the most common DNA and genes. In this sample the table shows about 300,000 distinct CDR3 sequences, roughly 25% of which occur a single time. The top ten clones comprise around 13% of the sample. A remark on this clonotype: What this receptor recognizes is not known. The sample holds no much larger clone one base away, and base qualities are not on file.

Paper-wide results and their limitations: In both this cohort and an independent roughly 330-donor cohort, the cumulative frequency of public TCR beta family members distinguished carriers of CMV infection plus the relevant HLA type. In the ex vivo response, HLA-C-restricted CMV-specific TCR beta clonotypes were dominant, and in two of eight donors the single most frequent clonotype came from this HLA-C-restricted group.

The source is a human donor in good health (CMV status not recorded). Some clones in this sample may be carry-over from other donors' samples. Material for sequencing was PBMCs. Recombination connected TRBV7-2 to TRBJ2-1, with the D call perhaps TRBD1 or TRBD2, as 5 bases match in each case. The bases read TGTGCCAGCAGCTTAGCATTTGAGGGGATGGATGAGCAGTTCTTC. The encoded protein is CASSLAFEGMDEQFF.